The 10 T cell receptor beta chains below all came from one sample that was sequenced in a study of T-cell reconstitution after alpha-beta-depleted transplantation in children. Unique molecular identifiers were built into the TCRbeta library. Each CDR3 protein is one row after TCRdb ran MiXCR on the PCR reads. The sample carries around 440,000 distinct CDR3 sequences, 10% recorded once. The material was PBMCs, obtained before TCRalphabeta/CD19-depleted stem cell transplant. These receptor sequences come from a child between 2 and 9 years old with inherited bone marrow failure, due to receive a stem cell transplant.

In this sample, this clonotype turned up many times. The chain couples TRBV29-1 to TRBJ2-1; 8 nucleotides match TRBD1. CDR3 length: 12 amino acids. V gave up 7 bases and J gave up 9 bases; unmatched junction bases: 8. Germline CDR1 and CDR2: SQVTM and ANQGSEA. CDR3 DNA sequence: TGCAGCGGGACAGGGTGGCATGGTGAGCAGTTCTTC. The encoded protein is CSGTGWHGEQFF.

The table lists this clonotype with many counts. The chain has TRBV4-2 and TRBJ2-7; TRBD2 matches at 11 bases. Per germline, CDR1 LGHNA and CDR2 YNFKEQ. This CDR3 region has 18 residues. The V segment lost 1 base and the J segment 5 bases; nucleotides outside the gene matches: 13. The CDR3: CASSQVETSGSGEDEQYF. The CDR3 bases are TGTGCCAGCAGCCAAGTAGAAACTAGCGGGAGTGGGGAGGACGAGCAGTACTTC.

Turning to this clonotype: A much larger clone lies one base from this, so it may be a read error. This chain connects TRBV29-1 to TRBJ2-1; 9 bases align to TRBD2. CDR1 and CDR2 (germline): SQVTM, ANQGSEA. The length of the CDR3 is 13 residues. V dropped 7 bases and J dropped 12; count of bases not matched to a gene: 13. In DNA form, the CDR3 reads TGCAGCGACCACCCAGCGGGGGGCGGAGGGCAGTTCTTC. The encoded protein is CSDHPAGGGGQFF.

This clonotype has a count of ten or more. The chain recombines TRBV21-1 with TRBJ2-1; TRBD2 is taken as the D call from the table, unchecked against the DNA. TRBV21-1 is recorded as a pseudogene. CDR3 size: 12 residues. The CDR3 coding sequence is TGTGCCAGCAGCAAAGTAGTCCATGAGCAGTTCTTC. Protein: CASSKVVHEQFF.

As to this clonotype: A much larger clone is a single base away; this may be a read error. The chain links TRBV6-5 to TRBJ2-5; either TRBD1 or TRBD2 may supply D (5 bases each). Per germline, CDR1 MNHEY and CDR2 SVGAGI. The CDR3 length is 16 residues. Trimming left V 0 bases short and J 1 base short, with 12 bases between. The CDR3 coding sequence is TGTGCCAGCAGTTACTCCAGGGAGTTAGCCCAAGAGACCCAGTACTTC. This sequence encodes CASSYSRELAQETQYF.

This clonotype was seen many times. The chain employs TRBV29-1 and TRBJ1-1; D is possibly TRBD1 (5 bases). Trimming left V 6 bases short and J 7 bases short, with 12 bases between. The CDR3 covers 11 residues. Germline CDR1 SQVTM, CDR2 ANQGSEA. CDR3 in amino acids: CSVLGGIEAFF. The DNA for the CDR3 is TGCAGCGTCCTGGGGGGGATTGAAGCTTTCTTT.

The CDR3 region is CASSPRTSASSYNEQFF. Here the CDR3 DNA reads TGTGCCAGCAGCCCAAGGACTAGCGCGAGCTCCTACAATGAGCAGTTCTTC. This rearrangement joins TRBV7-9 to TRBJ2-1, with 9 bases aligning to TRBD2. With V trimmed by 5 bases and J by 0 bases, 8 bases remained unmatched. Germline-derived CDR1 and CDR2 are SEHNR and FQNEAQ (reference sequence). The CDR3 contains 17 residues.

For this clonotype: With a much larger clone just one base away, this may be a read error. Lacking the conserved final phenylalanine or tryptophan, this CDR3 likely reflects a read error. The chain joins TRBV5-1 to TRBJ2-7; D is unclear. The CDR3 consists of 14 residues. V was pared by 0 bases and J by 3 bases, with 10 bases between. CDR1 is SGHRS and CDR2 is YFSETQ in the germline V gene. The CDR3 DNA is TGCGCCAGCAGCTTGGTACACACCGACTACGAGCAGTACCTC. It codes for CASSLVHTDYEQYL.

This clonotype was observed a single time. This chain links TRBV20-1 with TRBJ2-3; D is unresolved. The V gene lost 3 bases and the J gene lost 2 bases, with 15 bases spanning the gap. The CDR3 covers 15 residues. Germline-derived CDR1 and CDR2 are DFQATT and SNEGSKA (reference sequence). CDR3 in amino acids: CSASVVFGTTDTQYF. In DNA form, the CDR3 reads TGCAGTGCTAGTGTGGTATTTGGTACCACAGATACGCAGTATTTT.

This clonotype has ten or more counts. The rearrangement links TRBV28 to TRBJ2-5; 12 bases are a match to TRBD1. The V gene's germline CDR1 is MDHEN and CDR2 SYDVKM. CDR3 length: 16 residues. V lost 2 bases to trimming and J lost 5 bases; unmatched junction nucleotides: 6. The CDR3 DNA reads TGTGCCAGCAGTTTACCCGGGACAGGGGGCGGGGAGACCCAGTACTTC. Residues: CASSLPGTGGGETQYF. The full variable domain, rest sourced from reference TRBV28 and TRBJ2-5, is DVKVTQSSRYLVKRTGEKVFLECVQDMDHENMFWYRQDPGLGLRLIYFSYDVKMKEKGDIPEGYSVSREKKERFSLILESASTNQTSMYLCASSLPGTGGGETQYFGPGTRLLVL.